This T cell receptor (beta chain) was sequenced for a study of naive and memory T cell subsets. The study, taken as a whole, reports: The RNA method is potentially sensitive to activation and differentiation changes.

Four PCR rounds used nested alpha and beta constant region primers plus the SP2 primer. Alpha and beta constant region primers primed reverse transcription for blood and skin samples. TCRdb passed the UMI-ligation and nested PCR reads through MiXCR, listing each CDR3 protein once. Of around 2,000 distinct CDR3 sequences in the sample, approximately 4% were seen once. Within the sample, this clonotype is medium-sized (0.01 to 0.1%). Its target is unknown. The V gene's germline CDR1 is SGHRS and CDR2 YFSETQ. The CDR3 has 14 amino acids. Unmatched junction bases numbered 12, after V lost 8 bases and J lost 6 bases. Indicated treatment: skin biopsy from saline-injected control site (resident skin T cells). Input was roughly 1 to 1,100 ng of DNase-treated total RNA without cell sorting. The library had UMIs added by 3' ligation of an oligonucleotide to TCR cDNA. Biopsies came from saline-injected skin sites and sampled resident skin T cells.

This receptor was identified in an adult in good health. V and J are TRBV5-1 and TRBJ1-2; 8 nucleotides match TRBD1. Sample: skin, taken from a saline injection site in the skin. The CDR3, as DNA: TGCGCCAGTCGTCAGGGGGCGCGGGAAGATGGCTACACCTTC. This sequence encodes CASRQGAREDGYTF.